This TCR beta chain was retrieved from a study of technical replicates of blood from a few donors. The data were produced by immunoSEQ multiplex PCR, yet TCRdb's version contains in-frame clones alone and is incomplete. The sample has 74,000 or so clones; about nine tenths are singletons. From germline, CDR1 is SGHRS and CDR2 YFSETQ. V lost 0 bases to trimming and J lost 2 bases, with 9 bases between them. The CDR3 is made up of 14 amino acids. The J gene is TRBJ2-7, the V gene TRBV5-1; no definite D call. The source is a human donor in good health. The material sequenced was T cells isolated from PBMCs. Here the CDR3 DNA reads TGCGCCAGCAGCTTGGGCGGTGTCCCCTACGAGCAGTACTTC. Protein sequence: CASSLGGVPYEQYF.